This paragraph covers one T cell receptor (beta chain) sequence. This sample is drawn from a study of neoadjuvant anti-PD-1 for oral cavity cancer. J was trimmed by 4 bases and V by 6 bases; bases with no gene match: 7. Germline-derived CDR1 and CDR2 are SNHLY and FYNNEI. The CDR3 covers 15 residues. Measured with immunoSEQ multiplex PCR; TCRdb has only the in-frame clones, and not every one. The sample carries approximately 17,000 clones, around 62% recorded once. The TCR comes from a person aged 40 to 85 with oral cavity squamous cell carcinoma. The V call is TRBV2, the J call TRBJ2-5, with 11 bases matching TRBD1. Sequenced material: PBMCs, taken before nivolumab (anti-PD-1) treatment. In DNA form, the CDR3 reads TGTGCCAGCAGCCCGGGACAGGGGGGTGGAGAGACCCAGTACTTC. Protein product: CASSPGQGGGETQYF.